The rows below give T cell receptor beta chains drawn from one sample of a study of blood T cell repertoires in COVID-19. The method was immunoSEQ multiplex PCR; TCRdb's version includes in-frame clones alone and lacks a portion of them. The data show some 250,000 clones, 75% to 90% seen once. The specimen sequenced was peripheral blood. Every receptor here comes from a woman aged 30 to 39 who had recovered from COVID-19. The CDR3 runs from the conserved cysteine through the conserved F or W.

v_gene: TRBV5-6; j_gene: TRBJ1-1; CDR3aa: CASSPDPTGAAEAFF
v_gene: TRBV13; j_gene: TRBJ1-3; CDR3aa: CASMGGAAGNTIYF
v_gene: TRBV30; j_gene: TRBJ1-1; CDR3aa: CAWNGESEAFF
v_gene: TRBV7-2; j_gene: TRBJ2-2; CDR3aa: CASRPPGGAGELFF
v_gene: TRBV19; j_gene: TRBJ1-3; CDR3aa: CASSESNRNTIYF
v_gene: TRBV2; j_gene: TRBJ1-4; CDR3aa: CATRPQGANEKLFF
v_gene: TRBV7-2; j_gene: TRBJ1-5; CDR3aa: CASSLGDQPQHF
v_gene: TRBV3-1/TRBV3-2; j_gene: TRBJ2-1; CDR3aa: CASSLTRPSGGAVGNEQFF
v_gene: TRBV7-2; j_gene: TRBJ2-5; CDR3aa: CASSLAPPGRGQETQYF
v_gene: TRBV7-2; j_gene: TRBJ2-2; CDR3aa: CASSPLNTGELFF
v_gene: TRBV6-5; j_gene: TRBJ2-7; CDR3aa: CASSYSFSGGATEQYF
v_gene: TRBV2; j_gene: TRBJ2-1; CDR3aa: CASNGPGVAYNEQFF
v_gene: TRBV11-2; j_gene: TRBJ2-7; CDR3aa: CASSLDPGLGAYEQYF
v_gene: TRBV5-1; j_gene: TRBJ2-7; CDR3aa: CASSLTAGTHEQYF
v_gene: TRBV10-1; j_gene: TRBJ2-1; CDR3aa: CAREGIRDEQFF
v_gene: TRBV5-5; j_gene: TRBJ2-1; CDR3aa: CASKTGQGTLERGNEQFF
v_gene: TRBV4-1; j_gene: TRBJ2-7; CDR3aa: CASSHRTSDSSYEQYF
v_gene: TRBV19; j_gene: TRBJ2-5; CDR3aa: CASSPPGGRETQYF
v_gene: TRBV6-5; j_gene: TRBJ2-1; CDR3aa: CASRGTGNSYNEQFF
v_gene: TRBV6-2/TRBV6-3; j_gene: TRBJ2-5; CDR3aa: CASSYLFQETQYF
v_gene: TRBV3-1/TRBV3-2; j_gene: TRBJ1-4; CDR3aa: CASSQDLGVVLFF
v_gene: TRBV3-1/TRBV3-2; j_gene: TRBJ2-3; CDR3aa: CASSPKGGGAPDTQYF
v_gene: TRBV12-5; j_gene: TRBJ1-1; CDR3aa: CASGSGALTEAFF
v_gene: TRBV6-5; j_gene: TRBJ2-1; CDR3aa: CATTGEVVTNEQFF
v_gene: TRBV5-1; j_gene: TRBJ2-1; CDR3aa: CASSFVGEVQNEQFF
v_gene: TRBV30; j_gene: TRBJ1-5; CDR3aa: CAWSAGQGVLSNQPQHF
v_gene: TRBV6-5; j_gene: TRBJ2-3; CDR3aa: CASSYPGSLDTQYF
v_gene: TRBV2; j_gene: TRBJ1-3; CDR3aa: CASSESSGNTIYF
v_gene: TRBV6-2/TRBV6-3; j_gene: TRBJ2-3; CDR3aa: CASSSLASRDTQYF
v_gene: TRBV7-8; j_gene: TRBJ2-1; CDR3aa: CASSFIAGAEQFF
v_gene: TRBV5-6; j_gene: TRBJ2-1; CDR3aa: CASSHEDRDYNEQFF
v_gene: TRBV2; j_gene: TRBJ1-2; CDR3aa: CASRKGGDYGYTF
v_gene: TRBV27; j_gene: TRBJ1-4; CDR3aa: CASRGQGVHEKLFF
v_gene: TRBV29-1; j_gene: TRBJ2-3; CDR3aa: CSVAPSTEGTQYF
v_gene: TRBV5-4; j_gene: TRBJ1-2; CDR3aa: CASSEPTGMYGGYTF
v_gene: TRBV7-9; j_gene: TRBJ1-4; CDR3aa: CASSFSREKLFF
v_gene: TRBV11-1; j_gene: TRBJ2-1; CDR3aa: CASSLHRPNEQFF
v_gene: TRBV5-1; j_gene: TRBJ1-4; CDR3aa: CASTPGGRNEKLFF
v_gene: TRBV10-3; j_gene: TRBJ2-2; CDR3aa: CATSGGLGELFF
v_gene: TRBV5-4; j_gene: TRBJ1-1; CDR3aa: CASSQTGTGVTEAFF
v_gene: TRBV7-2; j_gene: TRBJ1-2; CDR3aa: CASSSGQGSYGYTF
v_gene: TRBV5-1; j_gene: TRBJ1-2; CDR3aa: CASSSAAQGAATTANYGYTF
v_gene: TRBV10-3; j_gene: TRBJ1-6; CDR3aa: CAISGGTGVSPLHF
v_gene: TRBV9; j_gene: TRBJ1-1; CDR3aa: CASSVGLGLNTEAFF